This T cell receptor (beta chain) was captured by sequencing in a study of blood T cell repertoires in COVID-19. Germline CDR1 reads LNHDA; CDR2 reads SQIVND (reference sequence). Trimming at V came to 6 bases and at J to 1 base, leaving 3 bases not matched to a gene. The CDR3 length is 14 residues. Measured with immunoSEQ multiplex PCR; TCRdb has only the in-frame clones, and not every one. Of about 340,000 clones listed, around four fifths are singletons. The chain employs TRBV19 and TRBJ1-5, with TRBD1 matching over 7 bases. The specimen was peripheral blood. The sequence was collected from a man aged 25-45 years with active or convalescent COVID-19. CDR3 nucleotides: TGTGCCAGTAGAAAGGGGGCGAGCAATCAGCCCCAGCATTTT. Translation: CASRKGASNQPQHF.